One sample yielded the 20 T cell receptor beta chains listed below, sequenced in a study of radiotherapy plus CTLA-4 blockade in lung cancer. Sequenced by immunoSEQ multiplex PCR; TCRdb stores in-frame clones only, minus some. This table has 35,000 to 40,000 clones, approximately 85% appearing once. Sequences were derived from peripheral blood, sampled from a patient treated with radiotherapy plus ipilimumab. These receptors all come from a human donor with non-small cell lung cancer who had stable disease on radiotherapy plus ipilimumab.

The CDR3 sequence is CASSGPANYGYTF. CDR3 nucleotide sequence: TGTGCCAGCAGCGGCCCCGCTAACTATGGCTACACCTTC. This rearrangement joins TRBV7-2 to TRBJ1-2; D unresolved. Germline CDR1 reads SGHTA; CDR2 reads FQGNSA. The CDR3 has 13 amino acids. V was cut by 5 bases and J by 0 bases, with 7 bases left in between. Filled out from reference TRBV7-2 and TRBJ1-2, the complete variable domain reads GAGVSQSPSNKVTEKGKDVELRCDPISGHTALYWYRQSLGQGLEFLIYFQGNSAPDKSGLPSDRFSAERTGGSVSTLTIQRTQQEDSAVYLCASSGPANYGYTFGSGTRLTVV.

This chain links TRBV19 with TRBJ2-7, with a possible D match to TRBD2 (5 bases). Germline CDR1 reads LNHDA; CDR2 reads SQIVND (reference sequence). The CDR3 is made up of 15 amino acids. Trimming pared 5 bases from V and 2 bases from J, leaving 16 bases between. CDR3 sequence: CASSLSGNYPYEQYF. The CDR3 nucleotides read TGTGCCAGTAGTCTCTCCGGGAATTACCCCTACGAGCAGTACTTC. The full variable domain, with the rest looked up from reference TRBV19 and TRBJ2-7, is DGGITQSPKYLFRKEGQNVTLSCEQNLNHDAMYWYRQDPGQGLRLIYYSQIVNDFQKGDIAEGYSVSREKKESFPLTVTSAQKNPTAFYLCASSLSGNYPYEQYFGPGTRLTVT.

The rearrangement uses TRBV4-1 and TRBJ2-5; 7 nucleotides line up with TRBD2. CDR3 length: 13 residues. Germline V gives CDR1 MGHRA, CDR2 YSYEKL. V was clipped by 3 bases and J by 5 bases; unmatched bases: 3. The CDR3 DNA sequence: TGCGCCAGCAGCCAGGGACTAACGGAGACCCAGTACTTC. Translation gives CASSQGLTETQYF.

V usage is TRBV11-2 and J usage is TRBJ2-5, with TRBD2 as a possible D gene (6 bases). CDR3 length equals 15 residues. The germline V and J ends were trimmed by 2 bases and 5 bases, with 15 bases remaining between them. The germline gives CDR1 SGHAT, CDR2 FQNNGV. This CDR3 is CASSLRGGERETQYF. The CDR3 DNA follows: TGTGCCAGCAGCTTAAGGGGAGGCGAGCGGGAGACCCAGTACTTC.

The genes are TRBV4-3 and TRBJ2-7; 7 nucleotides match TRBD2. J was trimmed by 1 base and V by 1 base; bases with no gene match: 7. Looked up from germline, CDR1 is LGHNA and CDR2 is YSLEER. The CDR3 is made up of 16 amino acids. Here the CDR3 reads CASSQGRGGRSYEQYF. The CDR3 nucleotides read TGCGCCAGCAGCCAAGGACGCGGCGGGAGATCCTACGAGCAGTACTTC.

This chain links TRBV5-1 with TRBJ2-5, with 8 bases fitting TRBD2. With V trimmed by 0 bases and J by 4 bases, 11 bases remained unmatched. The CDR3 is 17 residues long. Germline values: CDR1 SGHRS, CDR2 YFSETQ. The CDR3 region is CASSLEPAGVFLETQYF. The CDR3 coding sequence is TGCGCCAGCAGCTTGGAGCCAGCGGGAGTATTTCTAGAGACCCAGTACTTC.

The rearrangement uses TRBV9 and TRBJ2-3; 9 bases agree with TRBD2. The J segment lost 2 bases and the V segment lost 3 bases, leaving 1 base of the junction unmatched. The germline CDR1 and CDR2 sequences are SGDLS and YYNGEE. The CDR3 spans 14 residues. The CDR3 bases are TGTGCCAGCAGCGGGGGACTAGCCACAGATACGCAGTATTTT. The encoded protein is CASSGGLATDTQYF.

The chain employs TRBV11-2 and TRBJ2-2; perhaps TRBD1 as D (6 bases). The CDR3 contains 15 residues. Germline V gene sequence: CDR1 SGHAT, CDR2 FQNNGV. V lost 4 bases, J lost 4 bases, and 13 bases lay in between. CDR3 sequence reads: CASSYPGAVTGELFF. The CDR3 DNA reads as TGTGCCAGCAGCTACCCAGGGGCGGTCACCGGGGAGCTGTTTTTT.

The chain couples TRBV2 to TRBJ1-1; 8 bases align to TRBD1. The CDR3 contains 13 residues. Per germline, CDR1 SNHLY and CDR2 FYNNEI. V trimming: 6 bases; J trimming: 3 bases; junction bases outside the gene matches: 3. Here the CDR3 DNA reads TGTGCCAGCAGATCGGACAGGGACACTGAAGCTTTCTTT. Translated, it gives CASRSDRDTEAFF.

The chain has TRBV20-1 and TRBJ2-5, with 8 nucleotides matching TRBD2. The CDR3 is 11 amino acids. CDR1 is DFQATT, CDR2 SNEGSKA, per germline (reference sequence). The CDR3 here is CSAGGSETQYF. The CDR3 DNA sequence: TGCAGCGCGGGAGGCTCTGAGACCCAGTACTTC.

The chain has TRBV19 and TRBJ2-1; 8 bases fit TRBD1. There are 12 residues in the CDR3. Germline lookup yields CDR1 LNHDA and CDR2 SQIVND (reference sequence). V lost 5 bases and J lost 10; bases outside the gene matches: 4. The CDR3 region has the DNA TGTGCCAGTAGTCAGGGGGCAGGGGAGCAGTTCTTC. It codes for CASSQGAGEQFF. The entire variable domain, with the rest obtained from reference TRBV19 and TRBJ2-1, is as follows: DGGITQSPKYLFRKEGQNVTLSCEQNLNHDAMYWYRQDPGQGLRLIYYSQIVNDFQKGDIAEGYSVSREKKESFPLTVTSAQKNPTAFYLCASSQGAGEQFFGPGTRLTVL.

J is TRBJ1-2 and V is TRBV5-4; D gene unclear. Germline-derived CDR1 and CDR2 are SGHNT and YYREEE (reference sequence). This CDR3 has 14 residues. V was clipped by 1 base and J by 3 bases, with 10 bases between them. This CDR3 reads CASSLQAPYYGYTF. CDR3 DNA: TGTGCCAGCAGCTTGCAGGCGCCCTACTATGGCTACACCTTC.

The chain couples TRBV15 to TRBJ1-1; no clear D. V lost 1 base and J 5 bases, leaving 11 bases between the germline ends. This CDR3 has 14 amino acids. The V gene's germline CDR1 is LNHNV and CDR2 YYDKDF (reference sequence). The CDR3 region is CATSRGEGWTEAFF. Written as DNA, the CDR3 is TGTGCCACCAGCAGAGGCGAGGGCTGGACTGAAGCTTTCTTT.

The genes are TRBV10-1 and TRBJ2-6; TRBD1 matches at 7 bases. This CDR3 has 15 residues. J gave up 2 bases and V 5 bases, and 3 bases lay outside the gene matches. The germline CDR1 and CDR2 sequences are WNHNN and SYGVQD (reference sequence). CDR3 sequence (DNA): TGCGCCAGCAGTTTAGGGGGCCCTGGGGCCAACGTCCTGACTTTC. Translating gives CASSLGGPGANVLTF.

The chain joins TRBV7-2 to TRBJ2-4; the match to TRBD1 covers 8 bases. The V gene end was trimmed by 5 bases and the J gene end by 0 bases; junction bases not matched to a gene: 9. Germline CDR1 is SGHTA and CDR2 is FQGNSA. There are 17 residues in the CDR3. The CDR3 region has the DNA TGTGCCAGCAGCCCCCAGGGGGCGGGGTTAGCCAAAAACATTCAGTACTTC. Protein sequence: CASSPQGAGLAKNIQYF.

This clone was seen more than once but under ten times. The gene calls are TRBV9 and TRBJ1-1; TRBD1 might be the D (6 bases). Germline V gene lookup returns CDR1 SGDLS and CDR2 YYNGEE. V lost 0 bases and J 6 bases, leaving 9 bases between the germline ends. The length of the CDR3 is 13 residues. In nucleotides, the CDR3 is TGTGCCAGCAGCGTAGGAGGGGGTGCTGAAGCTTTCTTT. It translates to CASSVGGGAEAFF.

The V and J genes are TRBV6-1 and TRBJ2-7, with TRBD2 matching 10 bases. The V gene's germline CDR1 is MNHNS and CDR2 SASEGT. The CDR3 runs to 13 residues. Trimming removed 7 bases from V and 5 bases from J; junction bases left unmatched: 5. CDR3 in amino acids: CASTASGRDEQYF. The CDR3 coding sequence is TGTGCCAGCACCGCTAGCGGGAGAGACGAGCAGTACTTC.

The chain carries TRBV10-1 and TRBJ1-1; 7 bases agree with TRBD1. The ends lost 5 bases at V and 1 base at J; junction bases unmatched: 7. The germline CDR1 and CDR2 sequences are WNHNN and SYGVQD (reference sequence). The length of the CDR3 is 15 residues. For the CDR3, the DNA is TGCGCCAGCAGTCCCCTGAGGGGGCGGAACACTGAAGCTTTCTTT. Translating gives CASSPLRGRNTEAFF.

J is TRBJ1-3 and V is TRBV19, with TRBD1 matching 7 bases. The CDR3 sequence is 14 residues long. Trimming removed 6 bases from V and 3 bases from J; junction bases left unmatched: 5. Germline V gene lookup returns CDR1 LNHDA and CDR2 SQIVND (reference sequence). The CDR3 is CASRKGAHGNTIYF. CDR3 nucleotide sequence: TGTGCCAGTAGGAAGGGGGCGCATGGAAACACCATATATTTT.

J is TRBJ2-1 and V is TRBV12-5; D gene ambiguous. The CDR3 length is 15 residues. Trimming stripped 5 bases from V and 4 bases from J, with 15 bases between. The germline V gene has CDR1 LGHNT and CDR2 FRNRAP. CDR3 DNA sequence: TGTGCTAGTGGTAGTGGTGGCGGAGTTTACAATGAGCAGTTCTTC. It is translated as CASGSGGGVYNEQFF.